This paragraph covers one T cell receptor beta chain sequence. Measured with immunoSEQ multiplex PCR; TCRdb has only the in-frame clones, and not every one. In the table there are around 40,000 clones, around 88% of which are singletons. The data derive from a study of OX40 agonist ivuxolimab in advanced cancers. On the study more broadly: Past anti-PD-1, anti-PD-L1 or anti-CTLA-4 therapy was accepted, and 40% had received some. A partial response was reached by three patients: one with hepatocellular carcinoma and two with cutaneous melanoma.

Systemic immunosuppression or autoimmune disease history was grounds to exclude patients. The specimen comprised CD4+ or CD8+ T cells sorted from blood, sampled in a trial of the OX40 agonist ivuxolimab. This TCR was recovered from an adult with an advanced solid tumor such as melanoma, head and neck, liver or kidney cancer.

The CDR3 protein is CASTSGTVNYGYTF. CDR3 nucleotides: TGCGCCAGCACCTCCGGGACGGTCAACTATGGCTACACCTTC. The chain carries TRBV5-1 and TRBJ1-2; perhaps TRBD1 as D (5 bases). From germline, CDR1 is SGHRS and CDR2 YFSETQ. The CDR3 runs to 14 residues. V was shortened by 6 bases and J by 2 bases, with 14 bases between the two germline ends.